These 11 T cell receptor beta chains were sequenced from one sample in a study of shared clonotypes between healthy human individuals. Data came from immunoSEQ multiplex PCR; TCRdb stores just in-frame clones and leaves some out. The repertoire holds about 480,000 clones, 79% seen once, with approximately 13% in the top ten. Material for sequencing was PBMCs. The receptors derive from a woman aged 40 to 50 in good health. Some clones in this sample may be carry-over from other donors' samples.

The chain carries TRBV19 and TRBJ2-7; 9 bases are shared with TRBD2. Germline V gives CDR1 LNHDA, CDR2 SQIVND (reference sequence). V lost 5 bases to trimming and J lost 3 bases; unmatched junction nucleotides: 8. The CDR3 covers 15 residues. CDR3 loop: CASSSSGGRDYEQYF. For the CDR3, the DNA is TGTGCCAGTAGTTCGAGTGGCGGGAGGGACTACGAGCAGTACTTC.

The J gene is TRBJ1-2, the V gene TRBV13; a weak D match, TRBD1 (6 bases). Trimming removed 5 bases at V and 0 bases at J, with 19 bases between. Germline CDR1 PRHDT, CDR2 FYEKMQ (reference sequence). This CDR3 is built from 17 residues. The CDR3 DNA is TGTGCCAGCAGCCTCTTCGGGGGGGGCGAAGCTAACTATGGCTACACCTTC. It yields the protein CASSLFGGGEANYGYTF.

On this clone itself: The junction and the germline gene differ at one end; a read error may be behind it. The chain recombines TRBV5-8 with TRBJ1-2, with D unresolved. CDR1 is SGHTS and CDR2 is YDEGEE in the germline V gene. The CDR3 length is 12 residues. This CDR3 is CASSLDRAGFDF. DNA for the CDR3: TGTGCCAGCAGCTTGGACCGGGCCGGCTTCGACTTC.

This chain joins TRBV30 and TRBJ1-4, with D possibly TRBD1 on 6 matching bases. Germline V gene sequence: CDR1 GTSNPN, CDR2 SVGIG (reference sequence). Trimming removed 0 bases from V and 5 bases from J, with 28 bases in between. This CDR3 contains 20 residues. The CDR3 DNA sequence: TGTGCCTGGAGTGTAAACTCCCGGGACATCTGGGAAATAGGAAATGAAAAACTGTTTTTT. It yields the protein CAWSVNSRDIWEIGNEKLFF.

The V and J genes are TRBV10-3 and TRBJ2-5; 13 bases map to TRBD2. CDR3 size: 18 residues. The V and J ends lost 0 bases and 4 bases, in that order; junction bases with no gene match: 8. The germline V gene encodes CDR1 ENHRY and CDR2 SYGVKD. The CDR3 nucleotides read TGTGCCATCAGTGAGTCGGAAGGACTAGCGGGAGTGCTAGAGACCCAGTACTTC. This sequence encodes CAISESEGLAGVLETQYF.

This clone was found once. J is TRBJ2-1 and V is TRBV7-2; 9 positions match TRBD2. CDR3 size: 15 residues. Germline V lookup: CDR1 SGHTA, CDR2 FQGNSA. V shed 4 bases, J shed 10 bases, and the junction held 11 bases outside the gene matches. The CDR3 DNA reads as TGTGCCAGCAGCTCCTTAGCGGGAGCCAAGGGGGAGCAGTTCTTC. It codes for CASSSLAGAKGEQFF.

V is TRBV27 and J is TRBJ2-4; D is ambiguous. The CDR3 loop spans 15 amino acids. V lost 5 bases, J lost 0 bases, and 11 bases lay in between. Per germline, CDR1 MNHEY and CDR2 SMNVEV (reference sequence). CDR3 region: CASSLVPVAKNIQYF. Written as DNA, the CDR3 is TGTGCCAGCAGTCTGGTCCCAGTAGCCAAAAACATTCAGTACTTC.

The chain links TRBV2 to TRBJ2-5, with a tentative D call TRBD2 (6 bases). The CDR3 extends over 16 amino acids. Germline CDR1 and CDR2: SNHLY and FYNNEI. The ends were cut back, 4 bases at V and 5 bases at J, with 20 bases in the middle. The CDR3 loop is CASSAGRQRLGETQYF. CDR3 sequence (DNA): TGTGCCAGCAGTGCTGGGAGGCAGAGATTGGGTGAGACCCAGTACTTC.

There are a few counts of this clone. The V and J genes are TRBV19 and TRBJ2-7; D may be TRBD1 or TRBD2 (5 bases each). Between the trimmed V and J ends, which lost 7 bases and 3 bases, there was a span of 16 bases. The CDR3 is made up of 14 amino acids. Germline values: CDR1 LNHDA, CDR2 SQIVND (reference sequence). The CDR3 DNA is TGTGCCAGTACCTCTCGGGACGGCGGCTACGAGCAGTACTTC. It translates to CASTSRDGGYEQYF.

The CDR3 sequence is CASGRSSNSPLHF. In nucleotides, the CDR3 is TGTGCCAGCGGACGGTCCTCGAATTCACCCCTCCACTTT. This chain connects TRBV6-4 to TRBJ1-6; D gene unclear. Per the germline V gene, CDR1 is MRHNA and CDR2 is SNTAGT. This CDR3 contains 13 residues. Trimming shortened V by 8 bases and J by 7 bases, and 12 bases separated the two germline ends.

This chain links TRBV25-1 with TRBJ2-7; D could derive from TRBD1 or TRBD2 (6 bases each). The CDR3 has 16 residues. V shed 3 bases and J shed 0 bases, with 15 bases lying between them. CDR1 is MGHDK, CDR2 SYGVNS, per germline. The CDR3 coding sequence is TGTGCCAGCAGTGAGGGCGAGGGGGGAAGCTCCTACGAGCAGTACTTC. This translates into CASSEGEGGSSYEQYF.